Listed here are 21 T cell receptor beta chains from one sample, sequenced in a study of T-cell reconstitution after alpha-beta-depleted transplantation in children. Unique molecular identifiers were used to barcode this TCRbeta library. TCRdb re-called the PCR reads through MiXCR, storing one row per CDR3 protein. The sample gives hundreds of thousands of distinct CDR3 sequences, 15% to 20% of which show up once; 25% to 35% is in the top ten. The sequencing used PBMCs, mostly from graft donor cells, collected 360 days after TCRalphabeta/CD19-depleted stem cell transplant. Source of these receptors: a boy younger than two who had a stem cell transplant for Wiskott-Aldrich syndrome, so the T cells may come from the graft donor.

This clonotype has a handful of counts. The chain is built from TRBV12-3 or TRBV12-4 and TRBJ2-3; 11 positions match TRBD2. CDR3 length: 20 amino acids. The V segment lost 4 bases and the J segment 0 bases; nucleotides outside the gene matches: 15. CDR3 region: CASSSLGGLAASSSTDTQYF. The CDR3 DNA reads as TGTGCCAGCAGTTCGCTGGGGGGACTAGCGGCGTCCTCTAGCACAGATACGCAGTATTTT.

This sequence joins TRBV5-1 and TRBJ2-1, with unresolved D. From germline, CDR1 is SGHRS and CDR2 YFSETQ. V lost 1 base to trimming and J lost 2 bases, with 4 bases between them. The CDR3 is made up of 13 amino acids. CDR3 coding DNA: TGCGCCAGCAGCTTGCGAGCCTACAATGAGCAGTTCTTC. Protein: CASSLRAYNEQFF.

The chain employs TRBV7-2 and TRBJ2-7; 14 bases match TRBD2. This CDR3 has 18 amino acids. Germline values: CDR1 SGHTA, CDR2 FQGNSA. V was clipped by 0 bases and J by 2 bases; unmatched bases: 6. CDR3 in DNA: TGTGCCAGCAGCTTAGCCCGCAAGGGACTAGCGGGGGCCTACGAGCAGTACTTC. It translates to CASSLARKGLAGAYEQYF.

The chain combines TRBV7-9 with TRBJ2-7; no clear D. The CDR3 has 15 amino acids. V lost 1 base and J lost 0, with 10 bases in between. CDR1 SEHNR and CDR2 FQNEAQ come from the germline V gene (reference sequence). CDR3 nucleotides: TGTGCCAGCAGCTTAGTAAAGCAGAGCTCCTACGAGCAGTACTTC. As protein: CASSLVKQSSYEQYF.

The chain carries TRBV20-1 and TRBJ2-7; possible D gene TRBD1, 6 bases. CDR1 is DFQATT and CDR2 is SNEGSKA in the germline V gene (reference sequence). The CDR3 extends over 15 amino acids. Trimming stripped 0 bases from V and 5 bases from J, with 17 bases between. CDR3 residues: CSARDRGTGKHEQYF. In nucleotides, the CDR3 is TGCAGTGCTAGAGATCGGGGAACAGGGAAACACGAGCAGTACTTC.

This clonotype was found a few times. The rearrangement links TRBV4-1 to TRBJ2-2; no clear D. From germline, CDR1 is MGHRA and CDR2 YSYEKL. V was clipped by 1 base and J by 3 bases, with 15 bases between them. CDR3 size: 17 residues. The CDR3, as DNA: TGCGCCAGCAGCCAAGCGTTGCGGCCCTTCGACACCGGGGAGCTGTTTTTT. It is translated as CASSQALRPFDTGELFF.

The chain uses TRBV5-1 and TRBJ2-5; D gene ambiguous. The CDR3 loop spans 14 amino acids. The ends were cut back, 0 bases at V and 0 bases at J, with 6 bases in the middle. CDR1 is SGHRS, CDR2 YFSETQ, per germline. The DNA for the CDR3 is TGCGCCAGCAGCTTGGGATCGAACCAAGAGACCCAGTACTTC. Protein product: CASSLGSNQETQYF. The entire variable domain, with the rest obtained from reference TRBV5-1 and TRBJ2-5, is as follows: KAGVTQTPRYLIKTRGQQVTLSCSPISGHRSVSWYQQTPGQGLQFLFEYFSETQRNKGNFPGRFSGRQFSNSRSEMNVSTLELGDSALYLCASSLGSNQETQYFGPGTRLLVL.

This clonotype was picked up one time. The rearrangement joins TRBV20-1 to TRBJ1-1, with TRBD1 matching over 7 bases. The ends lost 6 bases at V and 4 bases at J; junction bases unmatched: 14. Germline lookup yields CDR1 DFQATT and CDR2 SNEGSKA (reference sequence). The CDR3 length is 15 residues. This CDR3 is CSAIRGTAVGTEAFF. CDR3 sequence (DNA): TGCAGTGCCATCAGGGGGACGGCGGTGGGCACTGAAGCTTTCTTT.

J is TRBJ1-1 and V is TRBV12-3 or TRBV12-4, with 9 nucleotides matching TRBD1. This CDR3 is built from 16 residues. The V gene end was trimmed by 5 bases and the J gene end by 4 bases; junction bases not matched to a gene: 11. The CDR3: CASSLGLGQGFTEAFF. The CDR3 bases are TGTGCCAGCAGTCTCGGCTTAGGACAGGGGTTCACTGAAGCTTTCTTT.

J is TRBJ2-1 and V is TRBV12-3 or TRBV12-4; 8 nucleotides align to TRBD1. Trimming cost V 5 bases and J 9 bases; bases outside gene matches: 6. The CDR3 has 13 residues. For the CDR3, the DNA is TGTGCCAGCAGTGGTTCAGGGGGCAGTGAGCAGTTCTTC. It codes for CASSGSGGSEQFF.

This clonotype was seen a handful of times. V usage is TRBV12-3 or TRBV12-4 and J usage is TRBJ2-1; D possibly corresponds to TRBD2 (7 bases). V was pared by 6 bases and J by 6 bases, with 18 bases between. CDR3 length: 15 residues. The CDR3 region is CASRSGGRGGNEQFF. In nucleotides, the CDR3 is TGTGCCAGCAGGTCCGGGGGGAGGGGGGGCAATGAGCAGTTCTTC.

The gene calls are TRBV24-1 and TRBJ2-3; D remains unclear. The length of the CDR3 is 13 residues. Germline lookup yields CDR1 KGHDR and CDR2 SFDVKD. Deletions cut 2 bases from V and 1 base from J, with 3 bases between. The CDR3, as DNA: TGTGCCACCAGTGATTCAGGCACAGATACGCAGTATTTT. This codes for CATSDSGTDTQYF.

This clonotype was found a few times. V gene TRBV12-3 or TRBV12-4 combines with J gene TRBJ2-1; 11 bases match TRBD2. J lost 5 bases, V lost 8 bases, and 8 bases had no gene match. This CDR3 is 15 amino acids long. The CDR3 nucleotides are TGTGCCAGCTATCAGCCGGGACTAGCGGACAATGAGCAGTTCTTC. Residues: CASYQPGLADNEQFF.

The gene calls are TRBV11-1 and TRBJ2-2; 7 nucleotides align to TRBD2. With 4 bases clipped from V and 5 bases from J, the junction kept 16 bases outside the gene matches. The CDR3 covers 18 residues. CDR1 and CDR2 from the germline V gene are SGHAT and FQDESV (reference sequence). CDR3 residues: CASSSRFSTSVRTGELFF. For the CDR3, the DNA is TGTGCCAGCAGCTCCCGCTTCTCAACTAGCGTCCGGACCGGGGAGCTGTTTTTT.

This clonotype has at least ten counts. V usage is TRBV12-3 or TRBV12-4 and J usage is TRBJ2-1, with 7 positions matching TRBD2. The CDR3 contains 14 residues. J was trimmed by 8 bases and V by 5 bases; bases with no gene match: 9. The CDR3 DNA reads TGTGCCAGCAGTCTAAGGAGAGCGGGATATGAGCAGTTCTTC. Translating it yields CASSLRRAGYEQFF.

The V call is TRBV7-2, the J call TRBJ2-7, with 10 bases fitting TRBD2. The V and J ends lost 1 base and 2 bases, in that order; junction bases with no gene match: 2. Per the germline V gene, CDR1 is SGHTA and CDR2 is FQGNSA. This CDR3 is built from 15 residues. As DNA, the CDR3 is TGTGCCAGCAGCTTAGTAGCGGGAGGCCCCTACGAGCAGTACTTC. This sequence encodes CASSLVAGGPYEQYF.

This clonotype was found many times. The DNA of the CDR3 is TGTGCCAGCAGCAGAGGCTATGGCGAGCAGTACTTC. Protein: CASSRGYGEQYF. V is TRBV28 and J is TRBJ2-7, with D hard to call. Germline V gene lookup returns CDR1 MDHEN and CDR2 SYDVKM. V lost 6 bases, J lost 6 bases, and 12 bases lay in between. This CDR3 comprises 12 residues.

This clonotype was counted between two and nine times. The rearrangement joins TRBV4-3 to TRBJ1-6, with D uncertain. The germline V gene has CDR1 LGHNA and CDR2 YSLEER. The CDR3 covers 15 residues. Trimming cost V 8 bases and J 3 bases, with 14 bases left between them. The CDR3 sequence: CASAPGGSYNSPLHF. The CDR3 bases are TGCGCCAGCGCCCCGGGAGGGAGCTATAATTCACCCCTCCACTTT.

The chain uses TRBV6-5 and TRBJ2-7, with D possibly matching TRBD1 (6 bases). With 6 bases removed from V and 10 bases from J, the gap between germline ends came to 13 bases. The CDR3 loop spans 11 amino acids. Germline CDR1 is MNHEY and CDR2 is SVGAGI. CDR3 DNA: TGTGCCAGCAGCCGAGACAGGCTCCAGTACTTC. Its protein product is CASSRDRLQYF.

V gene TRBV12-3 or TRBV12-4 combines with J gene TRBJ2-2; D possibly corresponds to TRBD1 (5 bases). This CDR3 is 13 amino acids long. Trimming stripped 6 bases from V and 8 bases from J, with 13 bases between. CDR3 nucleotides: TGTGCCAGCAGCTACCAGGGTGTAGGGGAGCTGTTTTTT. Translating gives CASSYQGVGELFF.

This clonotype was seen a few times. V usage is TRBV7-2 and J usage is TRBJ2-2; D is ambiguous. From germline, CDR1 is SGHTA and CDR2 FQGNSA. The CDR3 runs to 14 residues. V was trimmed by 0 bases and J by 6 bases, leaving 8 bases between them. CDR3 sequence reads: CASSLAHGSGELFF. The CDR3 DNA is TGTGCCAGCAGCTTAGCGCACGGGTCCGGGGAGCTGTTTTTT.